This T cell receptor beta chain originates from a study of CD8 T cells in Susac syndrome. The authors reverse transcribed roughly 0.5 to 1 ug RNA with random hexamers. Amplification of the TCR beta CDR3 was carried out by immunoSEQ multiplex PCR, which spanned a total of 54 Vbeta and 13 Jbeta segments. TCRdb re-called the immunoSEQ multiplex PCR reads with MiXCR, one entry per CDR3 protein. The sample includes some 100,000 distinct CDR3 sequences, 90% to 95% of them seen just once. V lost 8 bases and J 7 bases, leaving 17 bases between the germline ends. The CDR3 is 13 residues long. The germline gives CDR1 SNHLY, CDR2 FYNNEI. TEMRA cells were enriched by FACS, and CD4+ and CD8+ T cells were negatively isolated.

This rearrangement joins TRBV2 to TRBJ1-2, with D uncertain. The sequence was obtained from a human donor with multiple sclerosis. Sequenced: CD4+ T cells from PBMCs. The CDR3 DNA reads TGTGCCAGCTTCCGCATCAGGAATCTTGGCTACACCTTC. This translates into CASFRIRNLGYTF.